This is a list of T cell receptor beta chains from one sample in a study of blood T cells in healthy people across ages. TCRdb redid the calling of the 5' RACE reads with MiXCR, one entry per CDR3 protein. The table shows about 640,000 distinct CDR3 sequences, with about 54% occurring only once. Sequences were obtained from blood. These receptors all stem from a man aged 55 to 70 in good health. The CDR3 runs from the conserved cysteine through the conserved F or W. Fields, in order: J gene, clone size, D gene, V gene, CDR3 DNA, CDR3 protein. The D gene is left open where the match is weak. The size of a clone is reported for some rows only, either as once, few or many, or as a class for expanded clones.

TRBJ1-6 | few | TRBD1 | TRBV20-1 | TGCAGTGCTGGGACAGGTGGTTCAGACTCCTATAATTCACCCCTCCACTTT | CSAGTGGSDSYNSPLHF
TRBJ2-1 | - | TRBD2 | TRBV20-1 | TGCAGTGCTAGCCCCGGACTAGCGATCAATGAGCAGTTCTTC | CSASPGLAINEQFF
TRBJ1-2 | many | - | TRBV5-5 | TGTGCCAGCAGCTTGAACACCGACGGTGGCTACACCTTC | CASSLNTDGGYTF
TRBJ2-5 | - | - | TRBV20-1 | TGCAGTGCAAATGAAGAGGGGGGGACTTTACAAGAGACCCAGTACTTC | CSANEEGGTLQETQYF
TRBJ1-5 | few | - | TRBV10-3 | TGTGCCATCAGTGAGTCGCGGGGCAATCAGCCCCAGCATTTT | CAISESRGNQPQHF
TRBJ2-1 | - | TRBD2 | TRBV18 | TGTGCCAGCTCACCACGCGGGGGGACCCTCGGCAATGAGCAGTTCTTC | CASSPRGGTLGNEQFF
TRBJ2-1 | - | TRBD2 | TRBV20-1 | TGCAGTGCTAGGGATCTAGCGGGGAACAATGAGCAGTTCTTC | CSARDLAGNNEQFF
TRBJ1-2 | many | - | TRBV6-2/TRBV6-3 | TGTGCCAGCAGCCTCGACAGCGGCCCTTATGGCTACACCTTC | CASSLDSGPYGYTF
TRBJ2-7 | many | - | TRBV6-2/TRBV6-3 | TGTGCCAGCAGACGCGTCGGGGGAGGCTACGAGCAGTACTTC | CASRRVGGGYEQYF
TRBJ2-7 | - | TRBD2 | TRBV20-1 | TGCAGTGCTGGGACACCTAGCGGGGAGACCTACGAGCAGTACTTC | CSAGTPSGETYEQYF
TRBJ2-3 | - | TRBD2 | TRBV10-2 | TGCGCCAGCAGTGTCCCCCTAGCGGGGGGGCGTGTTACGCAGTATTTT | CASSVPLAGGRVTQYF
TRBJ2-7 | few | - | TRBV20-1 | TGCAGTGCCAGAGGCGCCTTCCCCTACGAGCAGTACTTC | CSARGAFPYEQYF
TRBJ1-2 | - | TRBD1 | TRBV7-2 | TGTGCCAGCAGCACTGGGACAGGGGATCATGGCTACACCTTC | CASSTGTGDHGYTF
TRBJ2-7 | once | TRBD1 | TRBV7-9 | TGTGCCCGCAGCTCGGGACAGGGGGAGGTCGAGCAGTACTTC | CARSSGQGEVEQYF
TRBJ2-3 | - | - | TRBV20-1 | TGCAGTGCTAGGGATCCTTCTAGCACAGATACGCAGTATTTT | CSARDPSSTDTQYF
TRBJ1-2 | - | - | TRBV7-9 | TGTGCCAGCAGCTCAGTGGACCGGGAGGTGATCTATGGCTACACCTTC | CASSSVDREVIYGYTF
TRBJ2-3 | - | - | TRBV24-1 | TGTGCCACCAGTGACCCCCAGGGTACAGATACGCAGTATTTT | CATSDPQGTDTQYF
TRBJ2-1 | - | TRBD1 | TRBV29-1 | TGCAGCGTTGTGAGGGGGACAGGGATGGAGACCCAGTTCTTC | CSVVRGTGMETQFF
TRBJ2-7 | - | TRBD1 | TRBV28 | TGTGCCAGCAGTACGCCAGGGGCCGGGACAGGATACGAGCAGTACTTC | CASSTPGAGTGYEQYF
TRBJ1-1 | - | - | TRBV3-1 | TGTGCCAGCAGCCAAGGGGAGGGCACTGAAGCTTTCTTT | CASSQGEGTEAFF
TRBJ2-3 | few | - | TRBV5-1 | TGCGCCAGCAGCTCCCGGGACCAAACAGATACGCAGTATTTT | CASSSRDQTDTQYF
TRBJ1-5 | - | - | TRBV20-1 | TGCAGTGCTATTGTGACAGGCCATAGCAATCAGCCCCAGCATTTT | CSAIVTGHSNQPQHF
TRBJ1-1 | - | - | TRBV24-1 | TGTGCCACCAGCCCAAAAGGGGGGGCAATAGGTGAAGCTTTCTTT | CATSPKGGAIGEAFF
TRBJ2-3 | - | TRBD2 | TRBV7-2 | TGTGCCAGCAGCACTAGGACTAGCGGGGCCACAGATACGCAGTATTTT | CASSTRTSGATDTQYF